These T cell receptor beta chains were read from a single sample in a study of blood T cell repertoires in COVID-19. TCRdb's copy holds only in-frame clones and misses some; the assay was immunoSEQ multiplex PCR. The sample lists a few hundred thousand clones, 85% to 90% occurring once. Sequences were obtained from PBMCs or T cells enriched from blood (not recorded which). These receptors were taken from a middle-aged woman who had recovered from COVID-19. Each CDR3 is given with its conserved first and last residue.

v_gene	j_gene	CDR3aa
TRBV4-1	TRBJ2-7	CASSQVKVVHRGTTLTYEQYF
TRBV27	TRBJ2-7	CASSPGTNYEQYF
TRBV5-1	TRBJ1-6	CASSHQGNNSPLHF
TRBV30	TRBJ1-6	CAWSVPGAGGGSPLHF
TRBV11-2	TRBJ2-7	CASQIGQGRGGQYF
TRBV24-1	TRBJ2-5	CATSPGGGNLEWQETQYF
TRBV12-5	TRBJ2-1	CASGLSPGLADSYNEQFF
TRBV19	TRBJ1-2	CASSIAGQMVGYTF
TRBV27	TRBJ2-3	CASSWDRVTDTQYF
TRBV4-3	TRBJ1-2	CASSHPGGGDGYTF
TRBV5-1	TRBJ1-2	CASSLVGRGFEGYTF
TRBV6-5	TRBJ1-1	CASRTAGVAMGPAFF
TRBV30	TRBJ2-5	CAWSALAGLALQETQYF
TRBV27	TRBJ1-2	CASSFMQGDNYGYTF
TRBV21-1	TRBJ1-2	CASSKVGSHYGYTF
TRBV11-2	TRBJ2-5	CASSAIRSWQETQYF
TRBV20-1	TRBJ2-1	CSASKGHSSSYNEQFF
TRBV11-3	TRBJ2-5	CASSTQGEETQYF
TRBV25-1	TRBJ2-3	CASSESAGRPDTQYF
TRBV6-5	TRBJ1-2	CASSYVGGYGYTF
TRBV10-3	TRBJ2-1	CAITSGRASNEQFF
TRBV30	TRBJ2-1	CALISGDGLRGEQFF
TRBV27	TRBJ2-1	CASSPWTSGRGSEQFF
TRBV6-5	TRBJ2-5	CASSYVGLAGGETQYF
TRBV7-9	TRBJ1-1	CASSPAGLGEAFF
TRBV5-1	TRBJ2-7	CASSLTDPYEQYF
TRBV5-1	TRBJ1-1	CASSLELGAGISLNEAFF
TRBV25-1	TRBJ1-2	CASSESRTGGVYGYTF
TRBV3-1/TRBV3-2	TRBJ1-2	CASSQAGPGHLYGYTF
TRBV19	TRBJ2-3	CASRARGLVDTQYF
TRBV7-2	TRBJ1-1	CASSPSGTARTEAFF
TRBV5-1	TRBJ2-5	CASSLYGTVQETQYF
TRBV4-3	TRBJ2-1	CASSLLLGLAGGGNNEQFF
TRBV7-2	TRBJ2-1	CASSSQMREQFF
TRBV21-1	TRBJ1-4	CASSDSIGTANGGKLFF
TRBV10-3	TRBJ2-3	CATNSGRARADTQYF
TRBV7-2	TRBJ2-1	CASSIATGTSYNEQFF
TRBV18	TRBJ2-7	CASSPPETIGYEQYF
TRBV3-1/TRBV3-2	TRBJ1-1	CASSQRGATEAFF
TRBV14	TRBJ1-1	CASSRQVLQGAEAFF
TRBV7-9	TRBJ2-1	CASSLDPGRDYNEQFF
TRBV3-1/TRBV3-2	TRBJ2-2	CASSQPLAGGNTGELFF
TRBV6-1	TRBJ1-2	CASSETGTQMSF
TRBV25-1	TRBJ1-2	CASRGGQNVYGYTF
TRBV6-2/TRBV6-3	TRBJ1-2	CASSYRQVYGYTF
TRBV7-9	TRBJ2-7	CASSTRLAGGPISYEQYF
TRBV7-9	TRBJ2-3	CASSKGLAVTDTQYF
TRBV6-5	TRBJ1-1	CASTKVGGRTEAFF
TRBV28	TRBJ2-6	CASSIYRSGANVLTF
TRBV29-1	TRBJ2-5	CSVEGLAGAFQETQYF